The clone carrying this T cell receptor (beta chain) has only a few counts. Its specificity is not known. The record originates from a study of T cell responses to AZD1222 COVID-19 vaccine. Trimming left V 2 bases short and J 5 bases short, with 9 bases between. The CDR3 runs 13 residues. Germline V gives CDR1 MNHEY, CDR2 SMNVEV (reference sequence). Generated by immunoSEQ multiplex PCR, the TCRdb table keeps only in-frame clones and is missing some. The table has about 140,000 clones, 85% to 95% seen once. Study conclusions and caveats: With dominance at 160-218 and 743-854, vaccine-associated CD4 TCRs spanned spike. Clonal diversity may have been underestimated, and the donors were mostly white British, with more females than males.

This rearrangement joins TRBV27 to TRBJ1-1; the D gene is possibly TRBD1 (5 bases). The origin of this receptor is an adult in good health. The sequencing here drew on peripheral blood, taken on day 0 of AZD1222 vaccination. The CDR3 loop reads CASSLTGETEAFF. The CDR3 DNA reads TGTGCCAGCAGTTTAACGGGGGAAACTGAAGCTTTCTTT.